The rows below give T cell receptor beta chains drawn from one sample of a study of CD8+ T cells in alopecia areata. Only in-frame clones appear in the TCRdb table, and some are missing; sequencing was by immunoSEQ multiplex PCR. The table records 90,000 to 100,000 clones, 50% to 75% of them present only once. Here the sequenced sample was CD8+ T cells sorted from blood, taken at week 4, from a patient treated with tofacitinib. Receptor source: a human donor with alopecia areata. The CDR3 runs from the conserved cysteine through the conserved F or W. The D gene is left open where the match is weak. Clone size is stated in some rows and not others, as once, few, many or a class when expanded.

>TRBV25-1|TRBJ1-1|once|-
TGTGCCAGCAGTGAATCATTAACGAACACTGAAGCTTTCTTT
CASSESLTNTEAFF
>TRBV27|TRBJ1-1|once|-
TGTGCCAGCAGTTTCGGGGGTGAAGCTTTCTTT
CASSFGGEAFF
>TRBV27|TRBJ1-5|few|-
TGTGCCAGCAGTTTGGCGCAGGGCAATCAGCCCCAGCATTTT
CASSLAQGNQPQHF
>TRBV6-5|TRBJ2-7|-|TRBD2
TGTGCCAGCAGTCCCCTAATGACTAGCAACGAGCAGTACTTC
CASSPLMTSNEQYF
>TRBV27|TRBJ1-1|-|-
TGTGCCAGCAGTTTAGGCGGAGACACTGAAGCTTTCTTT
CASSLGGDTEAFF
>TRBV5-1|TRBJ1-1|medium-sized|TRBD1
TGCGCCAGCAGCTCACTAGGACAGGGGAACACTGAAGCTTTCTTT
CASSSLGQGNTEAFF
>TRBV2|TRBJ2-7|-|TRBD1
TGTGCCAGCAGCTTGCTGGGACAGGGTGATCACGAGCAGTACTTC
CASSLLGQGDHEQYF
>TRBV7-3|TRBJ2-3|-|TRBD2
TGTGCCAGCAGCCTCACGACTAGCGGGGAAACAGATACGCAGTATTTT
CASSLTTSGETDTQYF
>TRBV27|TRBJ2-5|-|-
TGTGCCAGCAGTGGCAGGGTGTTCCCGGAGACCCAGTACTTC
CASSGRVFPETQYF
>TRBV6-5|TRBJ2-7|-|-
TGTGCCACCGGAGCGTCGTCCTACGAGCAGTACTTC
CATGASSYEQYF
>TRBV6-1|TRBJ1-2|-|TRBD1
TGTGCCAGCAACACACCTACAGGGGCGAGGTATGGCTACACCTTC
CASNTPTGARYGYTF
>TRBV5-6|TRBJ1-1|-|TRBD1
TGTGCCAGCGGCTCGCGGACAGGGCCACTTGAAGCTTTCTTT
CASGSRTGPLEAFF
>TRBV29-1|TRBJ2-2|few|-
TGCAGCGTTGAAGGGATTCGCGGGGAGCTGTTTTTT
CSVEGIRGELFF
>TRBV5-1|TRBJ2-3|-|-
TGCGCCAGCAGCTTGGCCGTGGCGCCTAGCACAGATACGCAGTATTTT
CASSLAVAPSTDTQYF
>TRBV7-9|TRBJ1-1|-|-
TGTGCCAGCAGCTCCTTCAAAGGGGGGATTATGAACACTGAAGCTTTCTTT
CASSSFKGGIMNTEAFF
>TRBV5-6|TRBJ2-3|-|TRBD2
TGTGCCAGCAGCCTAGGGACTAGCCTTGCTACAGATACGCAGTATTTT
CASSLGTSLATDTQYF
>TRBV5-6|TRBJ2-1|few|TRBD2
TGTGCCAGCAGCTTGGGTAGCGGGGATTCCTACAATGAGCAGTTCTTC
CASSLGSGDSYNEQFF
>TRBV27|TRBJ2-7|-|TRBD1
TGTGCCAGCGGAGACAGGGACTACGAGCAGTACTTC
CASGDRDYEQYF
>TRBV2|TRBJ2-1|-|-
TGTGCCAGCAGTAGCGGGTCGGCATCCTACAATGAGCAGTTCTTC
CASSSGSASYNEQFF
>TRBV30|TRBJ2-2|-|-
TGTGCCTGGAGTGCTGGGGCGAACACCGGGGAGCTGTTTTTT
CAWSAGANTGELFF
>TRBV4-3|TRBJ2-7|-|TRBD2
TGCGCCAGCAGCCAAGACCTAGCGGGGCGCTACGAGCAGTACTTC
CASSQDLAGRYEQYF
>TRBV13|TRBJ2-2|few|-
TGTGCCAGCAGCTTAGGGCGAAACACCGGGGAGCTGTTTTTT
CASSLGRNTGELFF